This TCR beta chain was identified during a study of cytomegalovirus exposure and HLA in healthy donors. The data were produced by immunoSEQ multiplex PCR, yet TCRdb's version contains in-frame clones alone and is incomplete. The top ten hold roughly 1.1% of the sample, which has over 250,000 clones, 87% seen once. Regarding this clone: Its target is unknown.

Study-level points and caveats: Most TCR sequences were uncommon, yet certain public TCRs appeared in many donors. There were 150 to 200 TCR beta chains listed as cytomegalovirus-associated.

This CDR3 contains 13 residues. Germline V gene sequence: CDR1 SGDLS, CDR2 YYNGEE. V dropped 4 bases and J dropped 5 bases, with 13 bases sitting between them. This chain links TRBV9 with TRBJ2-7, with D possibly being TRBD2 (6 bases). The receptor's source is a woman in her twenties or thirties in good health and CMV-seropositive. The sequencing sample was made of PBMCs. CDR3 DNA sequence: TGTGCCAGCAGCAGACTAGGGTTCGACGAGCAGTACTTC. Protein product: CASSRLGFDEQYF.